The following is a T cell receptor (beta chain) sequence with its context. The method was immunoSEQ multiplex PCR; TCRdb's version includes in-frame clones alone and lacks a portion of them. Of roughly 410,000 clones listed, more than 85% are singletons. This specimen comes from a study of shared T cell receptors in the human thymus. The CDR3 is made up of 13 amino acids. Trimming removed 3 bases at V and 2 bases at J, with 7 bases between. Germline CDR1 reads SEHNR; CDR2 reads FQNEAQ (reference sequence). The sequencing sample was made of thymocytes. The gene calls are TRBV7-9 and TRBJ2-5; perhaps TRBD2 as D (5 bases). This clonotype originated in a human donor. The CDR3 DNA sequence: TGTGCCAGCAGCTTGGACTGGCAAGAGACCCAGTACTTC. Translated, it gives CASSLDWQETQYF.